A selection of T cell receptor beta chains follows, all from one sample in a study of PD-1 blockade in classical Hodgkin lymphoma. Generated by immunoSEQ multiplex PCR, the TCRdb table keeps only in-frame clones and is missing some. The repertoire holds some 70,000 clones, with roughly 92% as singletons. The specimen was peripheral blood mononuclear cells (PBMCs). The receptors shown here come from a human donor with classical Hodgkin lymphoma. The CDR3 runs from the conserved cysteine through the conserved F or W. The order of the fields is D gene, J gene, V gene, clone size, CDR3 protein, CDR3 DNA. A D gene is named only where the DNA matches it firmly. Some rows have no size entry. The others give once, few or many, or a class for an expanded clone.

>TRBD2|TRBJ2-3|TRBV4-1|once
CASSLQGTSGSTDTQYF
TGCGCCAGCAGCCTTCAGGGGACTAGCGGGAGCACAGATACGCAGTATTTT
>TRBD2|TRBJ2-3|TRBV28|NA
CASSSGRAGDTQYF
TGTGCCAGCAGTAGCGGGAGGGCCGGGGATACGCAGTATTTT
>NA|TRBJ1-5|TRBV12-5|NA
CASGLDKPWARGNQPQHF
TGTGCTAGTGGTTTGGACAAACCCTGGGCGCGGGGCAATCAGCCCCAGCATTTT
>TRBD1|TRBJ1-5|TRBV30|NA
CAWTRQGNQPQHF
TGTGCCTGGACAAGACAGGGGAATCAGCCCCAGCATTTT
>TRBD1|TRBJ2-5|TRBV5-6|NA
CASSALSLGQQETQYF
TGTGCCAGCAGCGCTTTAAGTCTGGGACAGCAAGAGACCCAGTACTTC
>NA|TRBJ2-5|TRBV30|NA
CAWSTGTAKETQYF
TGTGCCTGGAGTACGGGGACGGCCAAAGAGACCCAGTACTTC
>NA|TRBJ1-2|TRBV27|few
CASRTARYNGYTF
TGTGCCAGCAGAACGGCCAGATATAACGGCTACACCTTC
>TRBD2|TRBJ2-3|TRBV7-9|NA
CASSLLGLAGGSTDTQYF
TGTGCCAGCAGCCTCCTGGGGTTAGCGGGGGGGAGCACAGATACGCAGTATTTT
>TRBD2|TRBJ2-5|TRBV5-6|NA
CASSFTSGGQETQYF
TGTGCCAGCAGCTTCACTAGCGGGGGCCAAGAGACCCAGTACTTC
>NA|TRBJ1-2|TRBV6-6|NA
CASSYLQGRGYTF
TGTGCCAGCAGTTACTTACAGGGTAGAGGCTACACCTTC
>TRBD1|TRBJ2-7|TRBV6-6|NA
CASSQTGTGGNEQYF
TGTGCCAGCAGCCAAACCGGGACAGGGGGCAACGAGCAGTACTTC
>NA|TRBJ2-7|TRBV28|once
CASSLGSKPAKQYF
TGTGCCAGCAGTTTGGGGAGTAAGCCCGCGAAGCAGTACTTC
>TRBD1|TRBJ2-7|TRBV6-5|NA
CASSPGQSYEQYF
TGTGCCAGCAGTCCGGGACAGAGCTACGAGCAGTACTTC
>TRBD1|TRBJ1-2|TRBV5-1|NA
CASSSGQGAAAGGYTF
TGCGCCAGCAGCTCAGGACAGGGGGCGGCCGCGGGTGGCTACACCTTC
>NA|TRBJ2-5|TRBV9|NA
CASSVGAAMFQETQYF
TGTGCCAGCAGCGTAGGGGCCGCTATGTTCCAAGAGACCCAGTACTTC
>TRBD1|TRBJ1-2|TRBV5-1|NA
CASSLSGQGGEGYTF
TGCGCCAGCAGCTTATCAGGACAGGGAGGGGAAGGCTACACCTTC
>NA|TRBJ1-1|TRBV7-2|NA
CASSPYYTPGGEAFF
TGTGCCAGCAGCCCCTACTACACCCCAGGTGGTGAAGCTTTCTTT
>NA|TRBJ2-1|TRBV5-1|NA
CASRGNYNEQFF
TGCGCCAGCCGGGGGAATTACAATGAGCAGTTCTTC
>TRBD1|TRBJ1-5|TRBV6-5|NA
CASSPGDRANQPQHF
TGTGCCAGCAGTCCCGGGGACAGGGCTAATCAGCCCCAGCATTTT
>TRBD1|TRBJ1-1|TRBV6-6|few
CASSGTGRDTEAFF
TGTGCCAGCAGTGGGACAGGGAGGGACACTGAAGCTTTCTTT
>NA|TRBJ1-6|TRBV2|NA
CASSRQPSYNSPLHF
TGTGCCAGCAGTAGACAGCCTTCCTATAATTCACCCCTCCACTTT
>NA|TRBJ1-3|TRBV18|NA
CASSSSPGNTIYF
TGTGCCAGCTCATCCAGTCCCGGAAACACCATATATTTT
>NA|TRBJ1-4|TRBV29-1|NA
CSVRSNEKLFF
TGCAGCGTTAGGAGTAATGAAAAACTGTTTTTT
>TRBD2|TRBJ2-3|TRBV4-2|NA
CASSQDFTSGGAQDTQYF
TGTGCCAGCAGCCAAGATTTCACTAGCGGGGGGGCCCAAGATACGCAGTATTTT
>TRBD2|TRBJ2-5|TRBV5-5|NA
CASSPRGDQETQYF
TGTGCCAGCAGCCCTCGGGGGGACCAAGAGACCCAGTACTTC
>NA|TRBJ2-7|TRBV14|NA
CASSHNKVLHEQYF
TGTGCCAGCAGCCATAATAAAGTTCTCCACGAGCAGTACTTC
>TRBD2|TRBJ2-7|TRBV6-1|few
CASSEGFWTSGRKGGEQYF
TGTGCCAGCAGTGAAGGTTTTTGGACTAGCGGGAGAAAGGGGGGCGAGCAGTACTTC
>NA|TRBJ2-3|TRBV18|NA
CASSLIGTDTQYF
TGTGCCAGCTCGCTAATAGGCACAGATACGCAGTATTTT
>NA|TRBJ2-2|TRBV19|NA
CASSIYRAPGELFF
TGTGCCAGTAGCATCTACAGGGCCCCCGGGGAGCTGTTTTTT
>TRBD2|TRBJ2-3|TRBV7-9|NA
CASSPGLAGGLDTDTQYF
TGTGCCAGCAGCCCAGGACTAGCGGGAGGGCTTGACACAGATACGCAGTATTTT
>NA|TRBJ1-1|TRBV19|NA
CASSTHPSYAFF
TGTGCCAGTAGTACCCACCCCTCATACGCTTTCTTT
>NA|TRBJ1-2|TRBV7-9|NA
CASTEQVYQPEEF
TGTGCCAGCACGGAACAGGTTTACCAACCGGAGGAATTC
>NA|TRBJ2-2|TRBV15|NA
CATSRDLGRGAIGELFF
TGTGCCACCAGCAGAGATCTAGGAAGGGGCGCAATCGGGGAGCTGTTTTTT
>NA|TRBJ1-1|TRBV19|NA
CATLGPVLGSSTEAFF
TGTGCCACCCTTGGCCCGGTTTTAGGGTCGAGCACTGAAGCTTTCTTT
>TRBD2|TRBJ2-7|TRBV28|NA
CASIGREVTFSAYEQYF
TGTGCCAGCATAGGACGGGAGGTCACTTTTAGCGCCTACGAGCAGTACTTC
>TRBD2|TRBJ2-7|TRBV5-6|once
CASSPLLLSGGPYEQYF
TGTGCCAGCAGCCCTTTGCTCCTTAGCGGGGGGCCCTACGAGCAGTACTTC
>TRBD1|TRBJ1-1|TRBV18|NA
CASSPGTAEAFF
TGTGCCAGCTCACCCGGGACAGCCGAAGCTTTCTTT
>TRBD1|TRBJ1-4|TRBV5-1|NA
CASSTGTGRDEKLFF
TGCGCCAGCAGCACCGGGACAGGGAGGGATGAAAAACTGTTTTTT
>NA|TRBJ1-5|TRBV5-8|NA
CASNMIRGAQPQHF
TGTGCCAGCAACATGATTAGGGGGGCTCAGCCCCAGCATTTT
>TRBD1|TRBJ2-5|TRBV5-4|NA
CASSPTDRTGQKAQYF
TGTGCCAGCAGCCCAACCGACAGGACAGGCCAGAAGGCCCAGTACTTC
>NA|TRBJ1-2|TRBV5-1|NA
CASSLGGRDGYTF
TGCGCCAGCAGCTTGGGAGGGCGGGATGGCTACACCTTC
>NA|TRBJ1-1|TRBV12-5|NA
CASGLSGADTEAFF
TGTGCTAGTGGTTTGTCAGGGGCCGACACTGAAGCTTTCTTT
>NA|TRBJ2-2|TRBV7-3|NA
CASSPSFTGELFF
TGTGCCAGCAGCCCGAGCTTCACCGGGGAGCTGTTTTTT
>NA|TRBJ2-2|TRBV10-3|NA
CAIGQIDTGELFF
TGTGCCATCGGACAGATAGACACCGGGGAGCTGTTTTTT
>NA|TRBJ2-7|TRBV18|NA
CASSPLAPGHLYEQYF
TGTGCCAGCTCACCACTCGCCCCGGGACACCTCTACGAGCAGTACTTC
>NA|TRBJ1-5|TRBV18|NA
CASSPLSDGLVPQHF
TGTGCCAGCTCACCACTGTCGGACGGGTTGGTGCCCCAGCATTTT
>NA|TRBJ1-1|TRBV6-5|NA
CASSPEDKFEAFF
TGTGCCAGCAGCCCGGAGGACAAATTTGAAGCTTTCTTT
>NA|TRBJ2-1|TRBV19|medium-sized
CASEGGEQFF
TGTGCCAGCGAGGGGGGTGAGCAGTTCTTC
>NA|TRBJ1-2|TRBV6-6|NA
CASSYSQGLVAGYTF
TGTGCCAGCAGTTACTCTCAGGGTTTAGTAGCTGGCTACACCTTC
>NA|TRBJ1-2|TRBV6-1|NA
CASSPYPQGGYGYTF
TGTGCCAGCAGTCCCTACCCACAGGGCGGCTATGGCTACACCTTC
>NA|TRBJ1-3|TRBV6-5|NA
CASSSGRAASGNTIYF
TGTGCCAGCAGTTCAGGACGGGCCGCCTCTGGAAACACCATATATTTT
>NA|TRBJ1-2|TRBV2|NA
CASSNRAGVFRNYGYTF
TGTGCCAGCAGTAATCGGGCAGGGGTGTTTCGTAACTATGGCTACACCTTC
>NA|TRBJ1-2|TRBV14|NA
CASSALGADGYTF
TGTGCCAGCAGCGCCTTGGGGGCCGATGGCTACACCTTC
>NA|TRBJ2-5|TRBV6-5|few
CASSFGWGETQYF
TGTGCCAGCAGTTTCGGATGGGGCGAGACCCAGTACTTC
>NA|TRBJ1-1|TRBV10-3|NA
CAITPGEKGTEAFF
TGTGCCATCACTCCGGGGGAAAAAGGGACTGAAGCTTTCTTT